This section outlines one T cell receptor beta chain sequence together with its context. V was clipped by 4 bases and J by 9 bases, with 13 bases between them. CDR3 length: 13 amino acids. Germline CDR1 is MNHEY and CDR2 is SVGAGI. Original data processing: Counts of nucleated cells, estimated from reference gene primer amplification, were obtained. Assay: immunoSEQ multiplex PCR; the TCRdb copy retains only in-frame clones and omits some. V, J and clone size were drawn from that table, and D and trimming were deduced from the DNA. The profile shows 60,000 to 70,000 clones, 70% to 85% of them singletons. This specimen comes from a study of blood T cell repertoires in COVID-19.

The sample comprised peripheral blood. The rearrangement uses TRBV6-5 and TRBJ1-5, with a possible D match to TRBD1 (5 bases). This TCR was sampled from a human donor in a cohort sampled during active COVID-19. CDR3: CASSFTPGVPQHF. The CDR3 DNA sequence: TGTGCCAGCAGTTTCACTCCGGGGGTGCCCCAGCATTTT.